A selection of T cell receptor beta chains follows, all from one sample in a study of PD-1 blockade in classical Hodgkin lymphoma. Assay used: immunoSEQ multiplex PCR; TCRdb lists only in-frame clones, some missing. The sample shows about 9,700 clones, 75% of them seen only once. Specimen: CD4+ T cells from blood, collected before the fourth cycle of nivolumab. The receptor source for this set is a human donor with classical Hodgkin lymphoma. The CDR3 runs from the conserved cysteine through the conserved F or W. A D gene is named only where the DNA matches it firmly. Clone size is shown for a subset of rows, as once, few, many or a class of expanded clone.

J | V | D | size | DNA | CDR3
TRBJ1-2 | TRBV30 | . | . | TGTGCCTGGAGTGGGGTAGTAGCTAACTATGGCTACACCTTC | CAWSGVVANYGYTF
TRBJ2-2 | TRBV6-1 | TRBD2 | . | TGTGCCAGCACCGAGCGGGGGAGCCGCGGAGGGGAGCTGTTTTTT | CASTERGSRGGELFF
TRBJ2-2 | TRBV15 | . | . | TGTGCCACCCTGGTGGGGGTGGGCACCGGGGAGCTGTTTTTT | CATLVGVGTGELFF
TRBJ2-3 | TRBV11-3 | . | . | TGTGCCAGCAGCCGGGGAGATCTCGGCACAGATACGCAGTATTTT | CASSRGDLGTDTQYF
TRBJ1-2 | TRBV2 | TRBD1 | . | TGTGCCAGCAGTGCTAGGGGGCTCTATGGCTACACCTTC | CASSARGLYGYTF
TRBJ1-1 | TRBV5-1 | TRBD1 | few | TGCGCCAGCAGCGGGACAGCCATGAACACTGAAGCTTTCTTT | CASSGTAMNTEAFF
TRBJ2-4 | TRBV2 | . | . | TGTGCCAGCAGTGGGCAGAGCCTTAACATTCAGTACTTC | CASSGQSLNIQYF
TRBJ1-2 | TRBV2 | TRBD1 | . | TGTGCCAGCAGTGCGGACAGGGGTGGCTACACCTTC | CASSADRGGYTF
TRBJ2-2 | TRBV15 | . | . | TGTGCCACCAGCAGAGATCGGACAGCCGGGGAGCTGTTTTTT | CATSRDRTAGELFF
TRBJ2-4 | TRBV10-1 | . | . | TGCGCCAGCAGTCAACAGGGCGTCAAAAACATTCAGTACTTC | CASSQQGVKNIQYF
TRBJ1-3 | TRBV30 | TRBD1 | . | TGTGCCTGGGAGGACAGGTCCCGAGTATTCTCTGGAAACACCATATATTTT | CAWEDRSRVFSGNTIYF
TRBJ2-2 | TRBV28 | . | . | TGTGCCAGCAGTTTATTACCGGGGGCGGACACCGGGGAGCTGTTTTTT | CASSLLPGADTGELFF
TRBJ1-2 | TRBV4-1 | TRBD1 | few | TGCGCCAGCAGCCAAGCTCCGCCTGGACAGGCTAACTATGGCTACACCTTC | CASSQAPPGQANYGYTF
TRBJ1-1 | TRBV5-4 | . | . | TGTGCCAGCAGCGGCCGAAGGGGGGTGTGGGACACTGAAGCTTTCTTT | CASSGRRGVWDTEAFF
TRBJ2-1 | TRBV7-2 | . | . | TGTGCCAGCAGCTTAGCCCCTCCGGCCAGGCCTGCGAGGAATGAGCAGTTCTTC | CASSLAPPARPARNEQFF
TRBJ1-4 | TRBV5-5 | TRBD1 | few | TGTGCCAGCAGCCGGGACAGGAGGGAAAAACTGTTTTTT | CASSRDRREKLFF
TRBJ1-6 | TRBV5-1 | . | . | TGCGCCAGCAGCTTGGCCGGGGGGGTGAGCTCCTATAATTCACCCCTCCACTTT | CASSLAGGVSSYNSPLHF
TRBJ2-3 | TRBV6-5 | . | . | TGTGCCAGCAGGCGACGGGGGCCGAGCGATACGCAGTATTTT | CASRRRGPSDTQYF
TRBJ2-2 | TRBV4-2 | TRBD1 | . | TGTGCCAGCAGCCATGATCCAAGACAGGGAGTAGACACCGGGGAGCTGTTTTTT | CASSHDPRQGVDTGELFF
TRBJ1-1 | TRBV18 | . | . | TGTGCCAGCTCACCACAGACCGGGAACACTGAAGCTTTCTTT | CASSPQTGNTEAFF
TRBJ1-2 | TRBV29-1 | . | . | TGCAGCGTTTCTCAACAGGGCCCCTATGGCTACACCTTC | CSVSQQGPYGYTF
TRBJ1-1 | TRBV7-2 | TRBD1 | . | TGTGCCAGCAGCTTAATGACAGGGTCGTGGGGCGCTTTCTTT | CASSLMTGSWGAFF
TRBJ2-1 | TRBV10-2 | TRBD1 | . | TGCGCCAGCAGTGGACAGGGGGCCTACAATGAGCAGTTCTTC | CASSGQGAYNEQFF
TRBJ2-7 | TRBV4-3 | . | . | TGCGCCAGCAGCCAAAACACGCAGGGGAGCTACGAGCAGTACTTC | CASSQNTQGSYEQYF
TRBJ2-3 | TRBV5-1 | . | . | TGCGCCAGCCGATCTGGGGCAACAGATACGCAGTATTTT | CASRSGATDTQYF
TRBJ2-5 | TRBV11-2 | TRBD1 | . | TGTGCCAGCACCTCGGGACAGCAAGAGACCCAGTACTTC | CASTSGQQETQYF
TRBJ1-2 | TRBV9 | . | few | TGTGCCAGCAGCGTAGGAGGATCTTCCCGTGGCTACACCTTC | CASSVGGSSRGYTF